These T cell receptor beta chains were read from a single sample in a study of T cells after yellow fever vaccination. TCRdb independently ran MiXCR on the 5' RACE reads; one entry per CDR3 protein. The sample holds 510,000 or so distinct CDR3 sequences, less than 20% seen once. Sequenced here: PBMCs, sampled 15 days after the yellow fever booster vaccination. The receptors originated from a man aged 25-45 years who received the YFV17D yellow fever vaccine. The CDR3 runs from the conserved cysteine through the conserved F or W.

J | V | CDR3
TRBJ2-3 | TRBV29-1 | CSVTGTRDTDTQYF
TRBJ2-2 | TRBV5-6 | CASSHSGLAGPAGELFF
TRBJ2-7 | TRBV5-1 | CASSSPDRSSYEQYF
TRBJ2-2 | TRBV27 | CILVLAGGLNTGELFF
TRBJ2-3 | TRBV7-9 | CASTYRGSGTDTQYF
TRBJ2-3 | TRBV29-1 | CSDTGLERDTQYF
TRBJ2-1 | TRBV28 | CAIRGGVSSYNEQFF
TRBJ2-1 | TRBV12-3/TRBV12-4 | CASSSGGPSSYNEQFF
TRBJ2-3 | TRBV5-1 | CASSFEDTDTQYF
TRBJ2-1 | TRBV3-1 | CASSQDGTGTSLRIYNEQFF
TRBJ2-1 | TRBV12-3/TRBV12-4 | CASTPLGRYNEQFF
TRBJ2-1 | TRBV5-6 | CASSLVGVPNEQFF
TRBJ2-1 | TRBV20-1 | CSAFGASGRNNEQFF
TRBJ2-7 | TRBV5-1 | CASSMGLAGPSLYEQYF
TRBJ2-5 | TRBV6-2/TRBV6-3 | CASSPTLEKTQYF
TRBJ2-3 | TRBV7-2 | CASSLAKPTDTQYF
TRBJ2-5 | TRBV29-1 | CSVEVGTYQETQYF
TRBJ2-5 | TRBV7-2 | CASTPARGWQPGRETQYF
TRBJ2-2 | TRBV5-5 | CASSIATGGELFF
TRBJ2-3 | TRBV10-3 | CAITLTGGNTDTQYF
TRBJ2-1 | TRBV5-1 | CASSIGTANEQFF
TRBJ1-1 | TRBV20-1 | CSANDRANTEAFF
TRBJ2-5 | TRBV3-1 | CASNGGDGRTGETQYF
TRBJ2-3 | TRBV7-6 | CASSPSGGSFTSTDTQYF
TRBJ2-1 | TRBV6-5 | CASSTQGWGTSVYNEQFF
TRBJ2-5 | TRBV9 | CASSARRDREETQYF
TRBJ2-5 | TRBV11-2 | CASSLNPGQTQYF
TRBJ2-1 | TRBV9 | CASSETSDEQFF
TRBJ2-5 | TRBV20-1 | CSARFPGQETQYF
TRBJ2-7 | TRBV29-1 | CSVSHGLSYEQYF
TRBJ2-7 | TRBV9 | CASSVEGLSGYEQYF
TRBJ2-7 | TRBV4-3 | CASSQAGAGGEQYF
TRBJ2-1 | TRBV7-3 | CASSFAGDNEQFF
TRBJ2-2 | TRBV15 | CATSPFLGELFF
TRBJ2-3 | TRBV12-3/TRBV12-4 | CASSSTGGTQYF
TRBJ2-4 | TRBV5-1 | CASSLEVTPLAKNIQYF
TRBJ2-1 | TRBV5-4 | CASSVGPGGRGEQFF
TRBJ2-5 | TRBV29-1 | CSVDLGVETQYF
TRBJ2-2 | TRBV7-2 | CASNQYGTGGIGGELFF
TRBJ2-2 | TRBV12-3/TRBV12-4 | CASSLVWGGSTGELFF
TRBJ1-1 | TRBV5-5 | CASSRRTFNMNTEAFF
TRBJ2-3 | TRBV6-1 | CASRPLERATDTQYF